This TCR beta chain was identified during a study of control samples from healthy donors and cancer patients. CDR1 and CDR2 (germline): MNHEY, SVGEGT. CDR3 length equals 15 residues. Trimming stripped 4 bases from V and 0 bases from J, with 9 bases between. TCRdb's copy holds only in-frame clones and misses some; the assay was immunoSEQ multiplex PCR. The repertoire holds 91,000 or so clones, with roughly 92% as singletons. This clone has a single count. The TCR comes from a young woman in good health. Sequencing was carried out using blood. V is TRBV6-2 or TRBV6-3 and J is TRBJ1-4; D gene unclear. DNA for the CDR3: TGTGCCAGCAGTTTCTCAGAGGCAACTAATGAAAAACTGTTTTTT. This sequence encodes CASSFSEATNEKLFF.